This is a list of T cell receptor beta chains from one sample in a study of blood T cells in healthy people across ages. TCRdb re-derived calls from the 5' RACE reads in MiXCR, one entry per CDR3 protein. This sample has some 1.6 million distinct CDR3 sequences; around 36% occur once, and the top ten carry about 11%. The specimen sequenced was blood. The receptors here all came from a young woman in good health. CDR3s include the opening cysteine and the closing phenylalanine or tryptophan. The D gene is left open where the match is weak. Clone size appears in some rows only: once, few, many, or a class for an expanded clone.

>TRBJ2-3|NA|TRBV6-5|TRBD2
CASSTVAGLSTDTQYF
TGTGCCAGCAGCACCGTAGCGGGGCTTAGCACAGATACGCAGTATTTT
>TRBJ2-7|NA|TRBV11-2|TRBD1
CASSSGLDRGSYEQYF
TGTGCCAGCAGCTCCGGCCTGGACAGGGGATCCTACGAGCAGTACTTC
>TRBJ1-2|few|TRBV29-1|NA
CSVENPPAGRYGYTF
TGCAGCGTTGAAAACCCTCCGGCGGGTCGCTATGGCTACACCTTC
>TRBJ2-3|NA|TRBV20-1|NA
CSARVGPGEYF
TGCAGTGCTCGCGTGGGGCCCGGGGAGTATTTT
>TRBJ2-1|NA|TRBV20-1|TRBD2
CSARGLGAGDVWSYNEQFF
TGCAGTGCTAGGGGGTTGGGAGCGGGAGATGTTTGGTCCTACAATGAGCAGTTCTTC
>TRBJ2-3|NA|TRBV20-1|NA
CSARSVLLAIKAADTQYF
TGCAGTGCTAGATCCGTCCTGCTGGCGATTAAAGCCGCAGATACGCAGTATTTT
>TRBJ2-7|NA|TRBV6-2/TRBV6-3|NA
CASSALTVASYEQYF
TGTGCCAGCAGTGCCCTGACAGTAGCGTCCTACGAGCAGTACTTC
>TRBJ2-3|NA|TRBV4-1|NA
CASSQESGPSVGSGTDTQYF
TGCGCCAGCAGCCAAGAGAGCGGGCCTAGCGTAGGATCGGGGACAGATACGCAGTATTTT
>TRBJ2-5|few|TRBV29-1|NA
CSVRDTFPQETQYF
TGCAGCGTCCGGGACACCTTTCCCCAAGAGACCCAGTACTTC
>TRBJ1-5|few|TRBV28|NA
CASGPLNQPQHF
TGTGCCAGTGGCCCTCTCAATCAGCCCCAGCATTTT
>TRBJ2-2|NA|TRBV28|TRBD2
CASRHSSGRAIPTNTGELFF
TGTGCCAGCAGGCATTCTAGCGGGAGGGCGATCCCAACGAACACCGGGGAGCTGTTTTTT
>TRBJ1-5|NA|TRBV4-1|NA
CASSQEGTLQRSSQHF
TGCGCCAGCAGCCAAGAAGGGACGTTGCAGCGAAGTTCGCAGCATTTT
>TRBJ1-5|few|TRBV30|NA
CAWSGEGVQPQHF
TGTGCCTGGAGTGGCGAGGGGGTTCAGCCCCAGCATTTT
>TRBJ2-3|NA|TRBV6-1|NA
CASSEDFGTPEMSTDTQYF
TGTGCCAGCAGTGAAGATTTTGGGACTCCTGAGATGAGCACAGATACGCAGTATTTT
>TRBJ2-1|NA|TRBV3-1|TRBD2
CASSQHVSSGSTSYNEQFF
TGTGCCAGCAGCCAACATGTTTCTAGCGGGAGCACCTCCTACAATGAGCAGTTCTTC
>TRBJ2-3|NA|TRBV20-1|TRBD2
CSAKRLAGGVTQYF
TGCAGTGCTAAGCGGCTAGCGGGGGGGGTTACGCAGTATTTT
>TRBJ2-3|NA|TRBV9|NA
CASSESGEDTQYF
TGTGCCAGCAGCGAAAGCGGCGAGGATACGCAGTATTTT
>TRBJ1-1|NA|TRBV12-3/TRBV12-4|NA
CASSLSGLYTEAFF
TGTGCCAGCAGTTTATCGGGACTGTACACTGAAGCTTTCTTT
>TRBJ2-1|few|TRBV20-1|TRBD2
CSATRSSGMKNNEQFF
TGCAGTGCTACCCGATCTAGCGGGATGAAAAACAATGAGCAGTTCTTC
>TRBJ2-1|NA|TRBV5-1|TRBD2
CASSSRTSYNEQFF
TGCGCCAGCAGCTCTCGGACTAGCTACAATGAGCAGTTCTTC
>TRBJ1-2|NA|TRBV20-1|NA
CSPNYGYTF
TGCAGTCCGAACTATGGCTACACCTTC
>TRBJ2-3|NA|TRBV12-5|NA
CASGSTLQDTQYF
TGTGCTAGTGGTTCTACCTTACAAGATACGCAGTATTTT
>TRBJ1-1|NA|TRBV5-6|NA
CASKYNAWGEAFF
TGTGCCAGCAAATACAACGCTTGGGGAGAAGCTTTCTTT
>TRBJ2-1|once|TRBV27|NA
CASSFLGGSEQFF
TGTGCCAGCAGTTTCCTAGGCGGGTCTGAGCAGTTCTTC
>TRBJ2-1|many|TRBV4-1|NA
CASSQEGRQTNEQFF
TGCGCCAGCAGCCAAGAAGGGAGACAGACCAATGAGCAGTTCTTC
>TRBJ2-3|once|TRBV15|NA
CATGARGASIRTDTQYF
TGTGCCACCGGCGCTAGGGGGGCCTCAATTCGCACAGATACGCAGTATTTT
>TRBJ2-2|few|TRBV12-3/TRBV12-4|NA
CASSLAEVPGELFF
TGTGCCAGCAGTTTAGCCGAGGTTCCCGGGGAGCTGTTTTTT
>TRBJ2-1|NA|TRBV20-1|TRBD2
CSARAAGVTLDEQFF
TGCAGTGCTAGAGCAGCGGGAGTTACCCTAGATGAGCAGTTCTTC
>TRBJ2-5|NA|TRBV29-1|TRBD2
CSVEKRGIQETQYF
TGCAGCGTTGAAAAGCGGGGGATTCAAGAGACCCAGTACTTC
>TRBJ1-2|many|TRBV20-1|TRBD1
CSARDAGGYNYGYTF
TGCAGTGCTAGAGATGCAGGGGGCTATAACTATGGCTACACCTTC
>TRBJ1-1|NA|TRBV15|NA
CATSRDYRTNQAFF
TGTGCCACCAGCAGAGACTATAGGACAAATCAAGCTTTCTTT
>TRBJ2-1|NA|TRBV18|TRBD1
CASSPDRVQQFF
TGTGCCAGCTCACCTGACAGGGTCCAGCAGTTCTTC
>TRBJ2-7|many|TRBV10-3|NA
CAHKDSRWDEQYF
TGTGCCCACAAGGACTCCCGGTGGGACGAGCAGTACTTC
>TRBJ2-7|few|TRBV5-6|TRBD1
CASSPLPGQGVYEQYF
TGTGCCAGCAGCCCCCTTCCGGGACAGGGTGTCTACGAGCAGTACTTC
>TRBJ2-1|few|TRBV3-1|NA
CASSHTGNNNHEQFF
TGTGCCAGCAGCCATACCGGGAACAACAACCATGAGCAGTTCTTC
>TRBJ2-7|NA|TRBV29-1|NA
CSARQLYEQYF
TGCAGCGCGAGACAGCTCTACGAGCAGTACTTC
>TRBJ1-2|NA|TRBV7-2|NA
CASSLAGPVYGYTF
TGTGCCAGCAGCTTAGCTGGACCAGTCTATGGCTACACCTTC
>TRBJ2-3|NA|TRBV6-6|TRBD2
CASSPTSELPPDTQYF
TGTGCCAGCAGTCCGACTAGCGAGTTACCTCCAGATACGCAGTATTTT
>TRBJ1-1|NA|TRBV11-2|TRBD1
CASSFGPGQTNTEAFF
TGTGCCAGCAGCTTTGGTCCGGGACAGACGAACACTGAAGCTTTCTTT
>TRBJ2-5|many|TRBV28|TRBD1
CASSRRTGPETQYF
TGTGCCAGCAGTCGACGGACAGGGCCAGAGACCCAGTACTTC
>TRBJ2-2|NA|TRBV5-1|NA
CASKAGLHTGELFF
TGCGCCAGCAAGGCGGGGCTACACACCGGGGAGCTGTTTTTT
>TRBJ2-1|few|TRBV24-1|TRBD2
CATSDLYGGAQFF
TGTGCCACCAGTGATTTGTACGGGGGGGCGCAGTTCTTC
>TRBJ1-2|few|TRBV9|TRBD1
CASSATGVSGYTF
TGTGCCAGCAGCGCCACAGGGGTCTCTGGCTACACCTTC
>TRBJ2-7|few|TRBV20-1|TRBD1
CSARTGQGNYEQYF
TGCAGTGCTAGAACCGGACAGGGAAATTACGAGCAGTACTTC
>TRBJ2-4|NA|TRBV20-1|NA
CSASDAGTKNIQYF
TGCAGTGCTAGTGACGCCGGGACCAAAAACATTCAGTACTTC
>TRBJ2-1|NA|TRBV9|TRBD2
CASSLSGGRYNEQFF
TGTGCCAGCAGCCTGAGCGGGGGACGATACAATGAGCAGTTCTTC
>TRBJ2-5|few|TRBV5-4|TRBD1
CASSSPGGKETQYF
TGTGCCAGCAGCTCCCCAGGGGGAAAAGAGACCCAGTACTTC